Listed here is a single T cell receptor (beta chain). The antigen remains unidentified. This record belongs to a study of high-grade serous ovarian cancer treatment subgroups. General study results and limits: Clonal relatedness tracked neoantigen level, and by trend copy number and mutation load.

Profiling relied on immunoSEQ multiplex PCR, and the TCRdb table lists in-frame clones only, not all of them. Here the sample spans approximately 30,000 clones, around 80% being singletons. Tumor tissue was taken before any definitive surgery or chemotherapy was given. CDR3 length: 14 residues. CDR1 is SNHLY, CDR2 FYNNEI, per germline. V gave up 10 bases and J gave up 0 bases; unmatched junction bases: 4. The chain uses TRBV2 and TRBJ2-2; 8 bases align to TRBD2. The TCR comes from a human donor with high-grade serous ovarian cancer. The sequenced sample was tumor tissue. Here the CDR3 reads CANGGGSNTGELFF. The CDR3 bases are TGTGCCAACGGGGGGGGTTCGAACACCGGGGAGCTGTTTTTT. The complete variable domain, with remaining parts taken from reference TRBV2 and TRBJ2-2, reads EPEVTQTPSHQVTQMGQEVILRCVPISNHLYFYWYRQILGQKVEFLVSFYNNEISEKSEIFDDQFSVERPDGSNFTLKIRSTKLEDSAMYFCANGGGSNTGELFFGEGSRLTVL.